This TCR beta chain was captured by sequencing in a study of cytomegalovirus exposure and HLA in healthy donors. Study-wide results and limits: Accurate prediction of most subjects' HLA-A and HLA-B alleles from TCR beta sequences was reported.

Worth noting for this clone: Its antigen is not known.

PCR used 60 Vbeta primers and 13 Jbeta primers. Authors' data handling: In a later analysis, of approximately 81 million unique beta chains, 9 million to 11 million appeared in at least two donors. Assay used: immunoSEQ multiplex PCR; TCRdb lists only in-frame clones, some missing. V, J and clone size are those of that table, while D and trimming were read from the DNA. The sample shows approximately 160,000 clones, 77% of them seen only once. CDR3 size: 13 residues. CDR1 and CDR2 (germline): SGHNT, YYREEE (reference sequence). V lost 2 bases and J 1 base, leaving 6 bases between the germline ends. The specimen was PBMCs. The rearrangement joins TRBV5-4 to TRBJ1-1; D gene ambiguous. This clonotype was obtained from a young woman in good health and CMV-seronegative. The CDR3 DNA reads TGTGCCAGCAGCTTTTGGAGGAACACTGAAGCTTTCTTT. It yields the protein CASSFWRNTEAFF.